The entry below gives a single T cell receptor (beta chain) sequence along with its context. Its matching antigen is unknown. Being one base from a much bigger clone, this may be a read error. These data come from a study of regulatory T cells in long-lasting Graves disease. In the study overall: For under 3 months, newly diagnosed Graves' patients had been taking antithyroid drugs. Study-wide points: Persistent disease exhibited a predilection for TRBV28, TRBJ1-2 and TRBJ2-5.

To make TCR beta libraries, researchers used iRepertoire HTBI primers and Arm-PCR of CDR3 regions. TCRdb called the multiplex PCR reads again in MiXCR, with one record for every CDR3 protein. Of around 400,000 distinct CDR3 sequences listed, about a sixth are singletons. The ends were cut back, 5 bases at V and 8 bases at J, with 13 bases in the middle. The CDR3 totals 13 residues. Time point given: newly diagnosed GD, antithyroid drugs for less than 3 months. There was RNA extracted from PBMCs, and the TCR library was made from it. The sequences come from peripheral blood mononuclear cells (PBMCs), collected at new diagnosis, from a patient treated with antithyroid drugs. The clonotype was recovered from a female donor with Graves disease. J is TRBJ2-1 and V is TRBV12-3 or TRBV12-4; D possibly corresponds to TRBD2 (6 bases). CDR3 amino acids: CASSTGTLHEQFF. CDR3 bases: TGTGCCAGCAGTACCGGGACTCTCCATGAGCAGTTCTTC.